Shown below are 3 T cell receptor beta chains from a single sample sequenced in a study of cytomegalovirus exposure and HLA in healthy donors. PCR primers comprised 60 Vbeta and 13 Jbeta primers. Method: immunoSEQ multiplex PCR; TCRdb's copy keeps in-frame clones and lacks some. The table has about 240,000 clones, roughly 82% seen once. Sequencing was done on a sample of PBMCs. The receptor set was obtained from a woman aged 35 to 49 in good health and CMV-seropositive.

The chain carries TRBV7-2 and TRBJ1-1, with D maybe TRBD1 (6 bases). V gave up 3 bases and J gave up 0 bases, with 14 bases separating them. Germline values: CDR1 SGHTA, CDR2 FQGNSA. The CDR3 is 16 residues long. CDR3 DNA: TGTGCCAGCAGCTTCCACTCACAGGGAATGAACACTGAAGCTTTCTTT. Protein product: CASSFHSQGMNTEAFF. The variable domain in full, with the rest retrieved from reference TRBV7-2 and TRBJ1-1, is GAGVSQSPSNKVTEKGKDVELRCDPISGHTALYWYRQSLGQGLEFLIYFQGNSAPDKSGLPSDRFSAERTGGSVSTLTIQRTQQEDSAVYLCASSFHSQGMNTEAFFGQGTRLTVV.

The chain is built from TRBV5-1 and TRBJ1-2; 8 bases are shared with TRBD1. Germline CDR1 and CDR2: SGHRS and YFSETQ. The CDR3 runs to 15 residues. The V gene end was trimmed by 4 bases and the J gene end by 6 bases; junction bases not matched to a gene: 11. Here the CDR3 reads CASSTEGGRGHGYTF. CDR3 bases: TGCGCCAGCAGCACGGAAGGTGGCAGGGGGCATGGCTACACCTTC.

The rearrangement uses TRBV4-2 and TRBJ2-1, with D possibly matching TRBD2 (6 bases). The CDR3 sequence is 17 residues long. Trimming stripped 4 bases from V and 7 bases from J, with 23 bases between. Looked up from germline, CDR1 is LGHNA and CDR2 is YNFKEQ. Written as DNA, the CDR3 is TGTGCCAGCAGCCCCGAACCTGGCGGGATAAGGAGGAATGAGCAGTTCTTC. This gives the protein CASSPEPGGIRRNEQFF.